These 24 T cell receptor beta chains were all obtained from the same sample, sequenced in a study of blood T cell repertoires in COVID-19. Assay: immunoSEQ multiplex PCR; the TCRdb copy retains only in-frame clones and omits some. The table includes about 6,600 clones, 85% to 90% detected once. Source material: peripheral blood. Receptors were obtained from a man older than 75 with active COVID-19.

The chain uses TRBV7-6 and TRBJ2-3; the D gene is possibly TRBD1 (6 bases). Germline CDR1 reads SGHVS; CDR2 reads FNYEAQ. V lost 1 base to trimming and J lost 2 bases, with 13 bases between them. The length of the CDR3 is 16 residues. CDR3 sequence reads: CASSLGIGQITDTQYF. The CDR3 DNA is TGTGCCAGCAGCTTAGGAATCGGACAGATCACAGATACGCAGTATTTT.

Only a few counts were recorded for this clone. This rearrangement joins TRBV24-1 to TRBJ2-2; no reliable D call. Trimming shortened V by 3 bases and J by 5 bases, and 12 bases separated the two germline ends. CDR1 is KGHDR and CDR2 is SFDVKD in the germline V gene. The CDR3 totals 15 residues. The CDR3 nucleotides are TGTGCCACCAGTGATCCCCGATCGGTGACCGGGGAGCTGTTTTTT. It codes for CATSDPRSVTGELFF.

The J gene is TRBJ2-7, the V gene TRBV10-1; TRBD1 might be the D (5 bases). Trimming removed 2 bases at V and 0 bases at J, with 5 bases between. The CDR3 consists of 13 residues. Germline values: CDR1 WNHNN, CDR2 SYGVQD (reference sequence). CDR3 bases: TGCGCCAGCAGTGAGACAGGCTCCTACGAGCAGTACTTC. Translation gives CASSETGSYEQYF.

DNA of the CDR3: TGTGCCAGTAGTAGTCGTCAGGGGGGTTCCCCCTACGAGCAGTACTTC. It encodes CASSSRQGGSPYEQYF. The gene calls are TRBV19 and TRBJ2-7, with D possibly TRBD1 on 7 matching bases. Germline assignment: CDR1 LNHDA and CDR2 SQIVND (reference sequence). V lost 4 bases to trimming and J lost 2 bases, with 18 bases between them. The CDR3 has 16 residues.

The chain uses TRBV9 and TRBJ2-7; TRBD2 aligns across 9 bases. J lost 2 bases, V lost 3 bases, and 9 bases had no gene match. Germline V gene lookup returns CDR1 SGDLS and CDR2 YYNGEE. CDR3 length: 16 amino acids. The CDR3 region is CASSAVGVAGAYEQYF. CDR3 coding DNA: TGTGCCAGCAGCGCAGTAGGGGTAGCGGGGGCCTACGAGCAGTACTTC.

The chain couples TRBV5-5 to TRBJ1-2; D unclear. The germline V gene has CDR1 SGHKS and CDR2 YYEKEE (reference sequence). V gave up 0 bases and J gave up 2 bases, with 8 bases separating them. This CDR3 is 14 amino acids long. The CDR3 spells CASSLGRVNYGYTF. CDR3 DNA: TGTGCCAGCAGCTTGGGTCGGGTGAACTATGGCTACACCTTC.

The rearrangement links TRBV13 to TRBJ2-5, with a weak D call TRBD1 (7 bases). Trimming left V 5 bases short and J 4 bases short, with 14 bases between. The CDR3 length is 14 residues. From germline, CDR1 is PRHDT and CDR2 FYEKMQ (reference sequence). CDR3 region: CASSPNRGGETQYF. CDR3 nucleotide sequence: TGTGCCAGCAGCCCGAACAGGGGAGGAGAGACCCAGTACTTC. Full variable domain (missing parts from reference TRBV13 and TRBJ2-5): AAGVIQSPRHLIKEKRETATLKCYPIPRHDTVYWYQQGPGQDPQFLISFYEKMQSDKGSIPDRFSAQQFSDYHSELNMSSLELGDSALYFCASSPNRGGETQYFGPGTRLLVL.

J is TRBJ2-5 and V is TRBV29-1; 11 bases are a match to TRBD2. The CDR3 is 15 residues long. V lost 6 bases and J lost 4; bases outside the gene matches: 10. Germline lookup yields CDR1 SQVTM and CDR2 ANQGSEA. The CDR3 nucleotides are TGCAGCGTCGACACGGGACTAGCGGCTCGAGAGACCCAGTACTTC. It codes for CSVDTGLAARETQYF.

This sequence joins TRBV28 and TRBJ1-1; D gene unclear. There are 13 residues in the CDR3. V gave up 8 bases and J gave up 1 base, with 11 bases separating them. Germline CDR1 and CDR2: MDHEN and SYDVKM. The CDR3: CASLTNSNTEAFF. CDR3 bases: TGTGCCAGCCTTACAAATTCGAACACTGAAGCTTTCTTT.

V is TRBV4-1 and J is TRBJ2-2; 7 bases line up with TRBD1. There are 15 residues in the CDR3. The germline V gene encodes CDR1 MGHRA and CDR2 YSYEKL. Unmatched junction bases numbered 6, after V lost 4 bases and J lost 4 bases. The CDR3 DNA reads TGCGCCAGCAGCCCGGACAGGTCCGCCACCGGGGAGCTGTTTTTT. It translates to CASSPDRSATGELFF.

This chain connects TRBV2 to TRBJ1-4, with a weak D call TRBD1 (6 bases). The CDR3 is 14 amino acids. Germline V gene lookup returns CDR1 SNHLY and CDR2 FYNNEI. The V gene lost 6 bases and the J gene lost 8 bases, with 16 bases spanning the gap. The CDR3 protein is CASRGQLSGEKLFF. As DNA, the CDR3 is TGTGCCAGCAGAGGACAGTTATCCGGGGAAAAACTGTTTTTT.

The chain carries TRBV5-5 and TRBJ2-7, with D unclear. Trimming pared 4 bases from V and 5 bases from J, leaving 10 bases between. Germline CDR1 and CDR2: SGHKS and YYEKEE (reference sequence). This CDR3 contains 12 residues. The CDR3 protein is CASSRVLDEQYF. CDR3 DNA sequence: TGTGCCAGCAGCCGGGTCCTGGACGAGCAGTACTTC.

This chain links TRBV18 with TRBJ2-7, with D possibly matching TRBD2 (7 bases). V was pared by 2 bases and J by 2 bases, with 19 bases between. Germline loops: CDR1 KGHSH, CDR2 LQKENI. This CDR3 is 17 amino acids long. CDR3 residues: CASSPSLGGLSPYEQYF. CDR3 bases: TGTGCCAGCTCACCATCACTGGGGGGGCTTAGTCCCTACGAGCAGTACTTC.

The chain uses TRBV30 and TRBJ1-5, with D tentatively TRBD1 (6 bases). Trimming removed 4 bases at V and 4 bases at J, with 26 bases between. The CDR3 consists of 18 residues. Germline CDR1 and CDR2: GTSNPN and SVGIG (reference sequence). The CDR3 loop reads CAWITPVKGGGKNQPQHF. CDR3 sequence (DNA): TGTGCCTGGATAACGCCCGTTAAAGGGGGGGGGAAAAATCAGCCCCAGCATTTT. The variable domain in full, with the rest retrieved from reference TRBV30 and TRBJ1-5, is SQTIHQWPATLVQPVGSPLSLECTVEGTSNPNLYWYRQAAGRGLQLLFYSVGIGQISSEVPQNLSASRPQDRQFILSSKKLLLSDSGFYLCAWITPVKGGGKNQPQHFGDGTRLSIL.

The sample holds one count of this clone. CDR3 amino acids: CASSLVGGEDSTYEQYF. CDR3 in DNA: TGTGCCAGCAGCTTAGTGGGGGGAGAGGACTCCACCTACGAGCAGTACTTC. V gene TRBV7-6 combines with J gene TRBJ2-7, with D tentatively TRBD2 (6 bases). The V end lost 1 base, the J end lost 2 bases, and 18 bases lay between the germline ends. CDR3 length: 17 residues. The V gene's germline CDR1 is SGHVS and CDR2 FNYEAQ.

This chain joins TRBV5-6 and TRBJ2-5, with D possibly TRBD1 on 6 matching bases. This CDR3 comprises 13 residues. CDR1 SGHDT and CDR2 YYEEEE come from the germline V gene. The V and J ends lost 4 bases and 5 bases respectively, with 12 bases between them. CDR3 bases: TGTGCCAGCAGCGTCCTTGGGGGCGAGACCCAGTACTTC. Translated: CASSVLGGETQYF. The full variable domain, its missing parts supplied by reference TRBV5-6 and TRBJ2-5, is DAGVTQSPTHLIKTRGQQVTLRCSPKSGHDTVSWYQQALGQGPQFIFQYYEEEERQRGNFPDRFSGHQFPNYSSELNVNALLLGDSALYLCASSVLGGETQYFGPGTRLLVL.

The CDR3 sequence: CASTPSGSYEQYF. The DNA of the CDR3 is TGTGCCAGCACCCCTAGCGGGAGTTACGAGCAGTACTTC. The chain is built from TRBV6-6 and TRBJ2-7, with 10 nucleotides matching TRBD2. The J segment lost 4 bases and the V segment lost 7 bases, leaving 4 bases of the junction unmatched. Germline V lookup: CDR1 MNHNY, CDR2 SVGAGI (reference sequence). The CDR3 covers 13 residues.

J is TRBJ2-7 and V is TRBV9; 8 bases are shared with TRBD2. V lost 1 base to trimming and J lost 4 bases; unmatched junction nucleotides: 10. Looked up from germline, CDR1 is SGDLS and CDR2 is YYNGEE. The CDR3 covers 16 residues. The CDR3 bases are TGTGCCAGCAGCGTAAACGCGGGACTAGTCCTTTACGAGCAGTACTTC. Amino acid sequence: CASSVNAGLVLYEQYF.

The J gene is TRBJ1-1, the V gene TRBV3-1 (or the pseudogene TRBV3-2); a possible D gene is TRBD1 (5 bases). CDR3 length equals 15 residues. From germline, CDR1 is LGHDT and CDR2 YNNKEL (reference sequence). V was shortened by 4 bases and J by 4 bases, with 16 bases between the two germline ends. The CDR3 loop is CASSLTSGEGTEAFF. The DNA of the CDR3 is TGTGCCAGCAGCCTAACCTCGGGGGAAGGCACTGAAGCTTTCTTT.

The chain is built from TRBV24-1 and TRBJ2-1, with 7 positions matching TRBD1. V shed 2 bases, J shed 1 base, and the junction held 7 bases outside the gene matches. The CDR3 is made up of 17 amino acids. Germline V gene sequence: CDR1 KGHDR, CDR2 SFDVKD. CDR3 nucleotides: TGTGCCACCAGTGATTGGAATGACAGGGTTTCCTACAATGAGCAGTTCTTC. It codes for CATSDWNDRVSYNEQFF.

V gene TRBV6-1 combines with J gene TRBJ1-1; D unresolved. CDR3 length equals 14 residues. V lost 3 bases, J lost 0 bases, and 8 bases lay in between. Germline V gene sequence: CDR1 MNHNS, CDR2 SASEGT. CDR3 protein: CASSEGRMNTEAFF. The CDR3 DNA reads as TGTGCCAGCAGTGAGGGCAGGATGAACACTGAAGCTTTCTTT.

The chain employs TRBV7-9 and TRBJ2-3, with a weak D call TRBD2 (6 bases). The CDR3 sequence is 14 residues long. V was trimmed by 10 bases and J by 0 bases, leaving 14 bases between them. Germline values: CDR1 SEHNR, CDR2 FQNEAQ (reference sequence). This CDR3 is CATTGRGSTDTQYF. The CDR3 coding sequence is TGTGCCACCACTGGGCGGGGCAGCACAGATACGCAGTATTTT.

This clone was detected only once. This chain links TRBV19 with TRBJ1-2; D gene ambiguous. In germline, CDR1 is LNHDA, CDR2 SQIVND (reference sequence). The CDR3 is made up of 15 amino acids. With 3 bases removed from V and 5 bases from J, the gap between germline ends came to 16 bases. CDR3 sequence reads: CASSISPGTGYGYTF. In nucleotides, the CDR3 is TGTGCCAGTAGTATCTCCCCGGGTACCGGATATGGCTACACCTTC. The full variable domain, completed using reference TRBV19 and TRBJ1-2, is DGGITQSPKYLFRKEGQNVTLSCEQNLNHDAMYWYRQDPGQGLRLIYYSQIVNDFQKGDIAEGYSVSREKKESFPLTVTSAQKNPTAFYLCASSISPGTGYGYTFGSGTRLTVV.

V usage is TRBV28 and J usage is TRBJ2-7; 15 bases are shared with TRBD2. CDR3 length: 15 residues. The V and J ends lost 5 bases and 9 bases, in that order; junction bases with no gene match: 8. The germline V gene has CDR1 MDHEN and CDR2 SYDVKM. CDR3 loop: CASSRTSGRAIPQYF. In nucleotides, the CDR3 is TGTGCCAGCAGTAGGACTAGCGGGAGGGCCATCCCGCAGTACTTC.